This T cell receptor beta chain was captured in a study of shared clonotypes between healthy human individuals. Study in general: The plates for each donor numbered three CD4 naive, three CD4 memory, two CD8 naive and one CD8 memory. The study, taken as a whole, reports: Naive CD4 clonotype sharing across several donors was about 5.3%. Clonotypes which were not shared had lower generation probabilities than clonotypes that all four donors shared.

TCRdb keeps only in-frame clones here, not all; method: immunoSEQ multiplex PCR. The data contain about 2.4 million clones, roughly 92% of them seen just once; the ten biggest clones take up about 0.13%. The CDR3 contains 13 residues. Germline loops: CDR1 MNHEY, CDR2 SVGAGI. V gave up 4 bases and J gave up 0 bases, with 6 bases separating them. This clone was recorded once. Its antigen is unknown. The chain is built from TRBV6-5 and TRBJ2-5; D possibly matches TRBD1 or TRBD2 (5 bases each). This TCR derives from a man younger than 30 in good health. Sequencing used naive CD4+ T cells sorted from blood. Documented subset: CD45RA+ positively selected. CDR3 in amino acids: CASSWGHQETQYF. Here the CDR3 DNA reads TGTGCCAGCAGTTGGGGACACCAAGAGACCCAGTACTTC.